This is a list of T cell receptor beta chains from one sample in a study of T cell repertoires in cytomegalovirus infection. MiXCR, run by TCRdb on the reads, gives a single entry per CDR3 protein. The table lists some 400,000 distinct CDR3 sequences, 15% to 20% of them singletons. The sample consisted of PBMCs. These receptors all stem from a human donor in good health (CMV status not recorded). Some clones in this sample may be carry-over from other donors' samples. The CDR3 runs from the conserved cysteine through the conserved F or W. The D gene is left open where the match is weak. Only part of the rows carry a size: once, few, many, or a class if the clone is expanded.

d_call	v_call	clone_size	j_call	cdr3_nt	cdr3_aa
NA	TRBV2	few	TRBJ2-3	TGTGCCAGCAGTTTTGTAGGAGATACGCAGTATTTT	CASSFVGDTQYF
NA	TRBV7-2	many	TRBJ1-5	TGTGCCAGCAGCTTGCGGGGCAATCAGCCCCAGCATTTT	CASSLRGNQPQHF
TRBD2	TRBV5-4	few	TRBJ2-7	TGTGCCAGCAGCTGGGGACTAGCTACAGACGAGCAGTACTTC	CASSWGLATDEQYF
TRBD2	TRBV7-6	many	TRBJ2-7	TGTGCCAGCAGCTTAGGCGTTAGCGGGAGTGGTGGAGAGCAGTACTTC	CASSLGVSGSGGEQYF
NA	TRBV7-6	NA	TRBJ2-5	TGTGCCAGCAGCTTACTGGTCGCAGAGACCCAGTACTTC	CASSLLVAETQYF
NA	TRBV10-1	few	TRBJ2-7	TGCGCCAGCAGTGAGAGGCTTGGAGAGGGCTACGAGCAGTACTTC	CASSERLGEGYEQYF
NA	TRBV7-2	many	TRBJ2-1	TGTGCCAGCCGGGCTGGGGCCGGAACTTACAATGAGCAGTTCTTC	CASRAGAGTYNEQFF
NA	TRBV10-3	few	TRBJ1-5	TGTGCCATCAGTGAGTCGGCAAATCAGCCCCAGCATTTT	CAISESANQPQHF
NA	TRBV6-2/TRBV6-3	many	TRBJ2-1	TGTGCCAGCCGCCAGGGAAGAGGCGAGAGCTCCTACAATGAGCAGTTCTTC	CASRQGRGESSYNEQFF
NA	TRBV4-3	many	TRBJ1-1	TGCGCCAGCAGCCAAGTGCAAGGGTTCACTGAAGCTTTCTTT	CASSQVQGFTEAFF
NA	TRBV7-8	many	TRBJ2-5	TGTGCCAGCAGCTTCCGACCCTCAACGGAGACCCAGTACTTC	CASSFRPSTETQYF
TRBD2	TRBV20-1	few	TRBJ2-5	TGCAGTGCTAGATGGGTGACTAGCGGGATTGCTGAGACCCAGTACTTC	CSARWVTSGIAETQYF
NA	TRBV11-2	NA	TRBJ2-3	TGTGCCAGCAGCTTAGTATGGCAGACTAAGCCTGATACGCAGTATTTT	CASSLVWQTKPDTQYF
NA	TRBV7-9	many	TRBJ2-2	TGTGCCAGCAGTTACGACAGATACACCGGGGAGCTGTTTTTT	CASSYDRYTGELFF
NA	TRBV7-2	many	TRBJ2-3	TGTGCCAGCAGCCCTCGGTTTTGGGGCTACACAGATACGCAGTATTTT	CASSPRFWGYTDTQYF
NA	TRBV20-1	many	TRBJ1-6	TGCAGTGCGCCCAGCGGGGGTTTATTGGGTTCACCCCTCCACTTT	CSAPSGGLLGSPLHF
NA	TRBV12-3/TRBV12-4	many	TRBJ1-2	TGTGCCAGCAGGGGGGGGGACTATGGCTACACCTTC	CASRGGDYGYTF
TRBD1	TRBV2	NA	TRBJ1-5	TGTGCCAGTCGGGGGGGGACAGGCTCGGGGAAAGGCAATCAGCCCCAGCATTTT	CASRGGTGSGKGNQPQHF